These 21 T cell receptor beta chains were all obtained from the same sample, sequenced in a study of shared clonotypes between healthy human individuals. Measured with immunoSEQ multiplex PCR; TCRdb has only the in-frame clones, and not every one. The data hold about 610,000 clones, with 95% to 96% observed a single time. As defined, naive CD8 cells were CD45RO-negative and positively selected for CCR7, with terminally differentiated effector memory CD45RA+ cells excluded. The sample comprised naive CD8+ T cells sorted from blood. Every receptor here comes from a woman aged 25 to 39 in good health.

The CDR3, as DNA: TGCGCCAGCAGCCAGGTATATAGGGGGGCGGACACTGAAGCTTTCTTT. Translation gives CASSQVYRGADTEAFF. The V and J genes are TRBV4-1 and TRBJ1-1, with a tentative D call TRBD1 (6 bases). V dropped 3 bases and J dropped 3 bases, with 17 bases sitting between them. CDR1 MGHRA and CDR2 YSYEKL come from the germline V gene. The CDR3 has 16 residues.

This clone was counted once. The chain uses TRBV27 and TRBJ2-3; 13 bases are a match to TRBD2. The CDR3 covers 17 residues. Trimming removed 5 bases from V and 5 bases from J; junction bases left unmatched: 10. The germline V gene has CDR1 MNHEY and CDR2 SMNVEV (reference sequence). DNA of the CDR3: TGTGCCAGCAGTCCCCCACTAGCGGGAGGGCCTCAAGATACGCAGTATTTT. It is translated as CASSPPLAGGPQDTQYF.

The genes are TRBV4-2 and TRBJ2-7; 11 nucleotides line up with TRBD2. V dropped 4 bases and J dropped 4; count of bases not matched to a gene: 6. Germline V CDR1 and CDR2: LGHNA, YNFKEQ. This CDR3 comprises 15 residues. CDR3 in DNA: TGTGCCAGCAGCCTGACTAGCGGGACTTCATACGAGCAGTACTTC. Its protein is CASSLTSGTSYEQYF.

The chain couples TRBV5-6 to TRBJ1-2; 7 bases are shared with TRBD1. CDR3 length: 12 residues. The V and J ends lost 2 bases and 8 bases, in that order; junction bases with no gene match: 3. CDR1 SGHDT and CDR2 YYEEEE come from the germline V gene. CDR3 amino acids: CASSLQGWGYTF. For the CDR3, the DNA is TGTGCCAGCAGCTTACAGGGGTGGGGCTACACCTTC.

The J gene is TRBJ2-3, the V gene TRBV2, with 8 bases fitting TRBD2. Germline CDR1 SNHLY, CDR2 FYNNEI. The V gene end was trimmed by 0 bases and the J gene end by 2 bases; junction bases not matched to a gene: 10. The CDR3 is made up of 18 amino acids. The CDR3: CASSEAEIGTSPTDTQYF. As DNA, the CDR3 is TGTGCCAGCAGTGAAGCTGAAATCGGGACTAGTCCCACAGATACGCAGTATTTT.

The DNA of the CDR3 is TGTGCCAGCAGCTTACAATCCCGCAGAATGAACACTGAAGCTTTCTTT. Amino acids: CASSLQSRRMNTEAFF. The rearrangement joins TRBV7-8 to TRBJ1-1; D not resolved. This CDR3 comprises 16 residues. Trimming took 2 bases from V and 0 from J, leaving 13 bases between them. Germline CDR1 is SGHVS and CDR2 is FQNEAQ. Combining the CDR3 with reference TRBV7-8 and TRBJ1-1 gives the whole variable domain GAGVSQSPRYKVAKRGQDVALRCDPISGHVSLFWYQQALGQGPEFLTYFQNEAQLDKSGLPSDRFFAERPEGSVSTLKIQRTQQEDSAVYLCASSLQSRRMNTEAFFGQGTRLTVV.

The genes are TRBV13 and TRBJ1-2; D perhaps matches TRBD1 (6 bases). The germline V gene has CDR1 PRHDT and CDR2 FYEKMQ (reference sequence). The CDR3 length is 14 residues. V lost 7 bases to trimming and J lost 2 bases, with 14 bases between them. The CDR3 spells CASTTGTLNYGYTF. In DNA form, the CDR3 reads TGTGCCAGCACCACAGGGACACTGAACTATGGCTACACCTTC.

This chain links TRBV30 with TRBJ2-1; 16 positions agree with TRBD2. The V segment lost 1 base and the J segment 5 bases; nucleotides outside the gene matches: 8. From germline, CDR1 is GTSNPN and CDR2 SVGIG (reference sequence). CDR3 size: 18 residues. As DNA, the CDR3 is TGTGCCTGGAGTGAACCGGGACTAGCGGGGGGGATCGACAATGAGCAGTTCTTC. This gives the protein CAWSEPGLAGGIDNEQFF. Looking up the rest from reference TRBV30 and TRBJ2-1 gives the full variable domain: SQTIHQWPATLVQPVGSPLSLECTVEGTSNPNLYWYRQAAGRGLQLLFYSVGIGQISSEVPQNLSASRPQDRQFILSSKKLLLSDSGFYLCAWSEPGLAGGIDNEQFFGPGTRLTVL.

The V gene is TRBV28, the J gene TRBJ1-2; TRBD1 agrees at 8 bases. Germline loops: CDR1 MDHEN, CDR2 SYDVKM. V lost 4 bases and J lost 6; bases outside the gene matches: 7. CDR3 length: 14 amino acids. This chain's CDR3 is CASSSGTGVNGYTF. Here the CDR3 DNA reads TGTGCCAGCAGTTCCGGGACAGGCGTAAATGGCTACACCTTC.

V and J are TRBV7-8 and TRBJ2-2; TRBD1 or TRBD2 may be the D gene (5 bases each). This CDR3 has 16 residues. The germline V and J ends were trimmed by 5 bases and 1 base, with 14 bases remaining between them. Germline CDR1 and CDR2: SGHVS and FQNEAQ. Here the CDR3 DNA reads TGTGCCAGCAGCGGGACGGGACCCCTGAACACCGGGGAGCTGTTTTTT. Its translation is CASSGTGPLNTGELFF.

The chain employs TRBV4-1 and TRBJ2-5, with TRBD1 as a possible D gene (6 bases). Germline V gives CDR1 MGHRA, CDR2 YSYEKL. Trimming removed 0 bases from V and 2 bases from J, with 16 bases in between. The CDR3 is 17 amino acids. The CDR3 loop is CASSQEVRTVYQETQYF. CDR3 DNA: TGCGCCAGCAGCCAAGAGGTCCGGACAGTTTATCAAGAGACCCAGTACTTC.

The CDR3 sequence is CASSFPSGVYEQYF. In nucleotides, the CDR3 is TGTGCCAGCAGTTTTCCGTCAGGGGTCTACGAGCAGTACTTC. The chain uses TRBV28 and TRBJ2-7; maybe TRBD1 (6 bases). This CDR3 is built from 14 residues. CDR1 and CDR2 (germline): MDHEN, SYDVKM. The V end lost 3 bases, the J end lost 3 bases, and 12 bases lay between the germline ends.

The CDR3 here is CAIPLGRFSYEQYF. CDR3 bases: TGTGCCATTCCGCTGGGGCGGTTTTCCTACGAGCAGTACTTC. The V call is TRBV6-1, the J call TRBJ2-7, with D maybe TRBD1 (5 bases). The ends were cut back, 10 bases at V and 1 base at J, with 17 bases in the middle. The CDR3 is made up of 14 amino acids. Germline CDR1 and CDR2: MNHNS and SASEGT.

The chain uses TRBV7-9 and TRBJ2-1; 7 bases line up with TRBD1. Germline CDR1 reads SEHNR; CDR2 reads FQNEAQ (reference sequence). The CDR3 contains 13 residues. The ends lost 8 bases at V and 9 bases at J; junction bases unmatched: 10. The CDR3 reads CASVNRGVAEQFF. CDR3 nucleotides: TGTGCCAGCGTAAACAGGGGAGTCGCTGAGCAGTTCTTC.

The chain carries TRBV27 and TRBJ2-7, with 8 bases lining up with TRBD2. Trimming cost V 5 bases and J 1 base; bases outside gene matches: 4. Looked up from germline, CDR1 is MNHEY and CDR2 is SMNVEV (reference sequence). The CDR3 totals 14 residues. This chain's CDR3 is CASSTGTSSYEQYF. The DNA of the CDR3 is TGTGCCAGCAGTACCGGGACTAGTTCCTACGAGCAGTACTTC.

The rearrangement uses TRBV4-1 and TRBJ2-3, with 8 bases lining up with TRBD1. CDR3 length: 15 amino acids. CDR1 MGHRA and CDR2 YSYEKL come from the germline V gene. The J segment lost 5 bases and the V segment lost 3 bases, leaving 7 bases of the junction unmatched. CDR3 amino acids: CASSHLTGEKDTQYF. CDR3 nucleotides: TGCGCCAGCAGCCACCTGACAGGGGAGAAAGATACGCAGTATTTT.

The chain combines TRBV7-9 with TRBJ1-4; TRBD1 aligns across 11 bases. Germline V CDR1 and CDR2: SEHNR, FQNEAQ (reference sequence). V shed 5 bases and J 6 bases; nucleotides not matched to a gene: 2. The CDR3 loop spans 14 amino acids. CDR3 nucleotides: TGTGCCAGCAGCGGGACAGGGGGTTATGAAAAACTGTTTTTT. This gives the protein CASSGTGGYEKLFF.

V usage is TRBV4-2 and J usage is TRBJ2-7; D is unclear. Germline V gene data show CDR1 as LGHNA and CDR2 as YNFKEQ. The V and J ends lost 4 bases and 6 bases respectively, with 13 bases between them. The length of the CDR3 is 13 residues. CDR3 protein: CASSLGPLSEQYF. The CDR3 nucleotides read TGTGCCAGCAGCCTGGGCCCTTTAAGCGAGCAGTACTTC.

The V gene is TRBV19, the J gene TRBJ2-1; perhaps TRBD2 as D (6 bases). Germline CDR1 LNHDA, CDR2 SQIVND (reference sequence). The ends were cut back, 1 base at V and 3 bases at J, with 10 bases in the middle. This CDR3 contains 15 residues. This CDR3 reads CASSIGGELYNEQFF. CDR3 DNA: TGTGCCAGTAGTATAGGCGGGGAACTCTACAATGAGCAGTTCTTC.

The V gene is TRBV7-8, the J gene TRBJ2-3; 8 positions agree with TRBD1. The ends lost 5 bases at V and 4 bases at J; junction bases unmatched: 14. This CDR3 has 17 residues. The V gene's germline CDR1 is SGHVS and CDR2 FQNEAQ. CDR3 sequence: CASSDQTTGGQSDTQYF. The CDR3 DNA reads TGTGCCAGCAGCGACCAGACTACAGGGGGTCAGTCAGATACGCAGTATTTT. The whole variable domain, filled in from reference TRBV7-8 and TRBJ2-3, reads GAGVSQSPRYKVAKRGQDVALRCDPISGHVSLFWYQQALGQGPEFLTYFQNEAQLDKSGLPSDRFFAERPEGSVSTLKIQRTQQEDSAVYLCASSDQTTGGQSDTQYFGPGTRLTVL.

V and J are TRBV29-1 and TRBJ2-1; unclear D gene. CDR3 length equals 13 residues. Germline lookup yields CDR1 SQVTM and CDR2 ANQGSEA. Between the trimmed V and J ends, which lost 6 bases and 0 bases, there was a span of 9 bases. The CDR3 spells CSVHLVSYNEQFF. The CDR3 bases are TGCAGCGTCCACTTAGTCTCCTACAATGAGCAGTTCTTC.